The sequence of this T cell receptor beta chain was determined in a study of tumor-infiltrating lymphocytes in localized non-small cell lung cancer. As concerns this clone: Its specificity is unknown.

Findings and limits, study-wide: Available tissue quantity limited TCR sequencing to a patient subset. Each assay used a separate piece of the same tissue.

The data were produced by immunoSEQ multiplex PCR, yet TCRdb's version contains in-frame clones alone and is incomplete. The table shows 11,000 or so clones, with around 86% occurring only once. The CDR3 extends over 16 amino acids. V lost 5 bases, J lost 4 bases, and 11 bases stayed unmatched. In germline, CDR1 is LNHDA, CDR2 SQIVND (reference sequence). The sequencing sample was made of uninvolved lung tissue not adjacent to the tumor. The rearrangement uses TRBV19 and TRBJ1-5; 7 bases are shared with TRBD1. The sequence came from a human donor with non-small cell lung cancer. CDR3 region: CASSSRQGTGNQPQHF. The CDR3 DNA is TGTGCCAGTAGTTCTAGACAGGGTACGGGGAATCAGCCCCAGCATTTT. The full variable domain, its missing parts supplied by reference TRBV19 and TRBJ1-5, is DGGITQSPKYLFRKEGQNVTLSCEQNLNHDAMYWYRQDPGQGLRLIYYSQIVNDFQKGDIAEGYSVSREKKESFPLTVTSAQKNPTAFYLCASSSRQGTGNQPQHFGDGTRLSIL.